One T cell receptor (beta chain) is described in this entry. Its target is not known. Several immunoSEQ plates held equal portions of the genomic DNA taken from each subset. Assay used: immunoSEQ multiplex PCR; TCRdb lists only in-frame clones, some missing. The sample comprises roughly 2 million clones, 95% of which are singletons, and approximately 0.13% rests with the top ten. The data were obtained in a study of shared clonotypes between healthy human individuals. Study findings and constraints: Against clonotypes common to all four donors, non-shared ones had lower generation probabilities. The authors expected sequencing depth to affect clonotype sharing among donors. Several donors held roughly 5% of naive CD4 clonotypes in common.

The ends were cut back, 0 bases at V and 3 bases at J, with 6 bases in the middle. Germline CDR1 is SGHNT and CDR2 is YYREEE (reference sequence). The CDR3 has 13 residues. The sample comprised naive CD4+ T cells sorted from blood. Subset denoted: CD45RA+ positively selected. This sequence joins TRBV5-4 and TRBJ1-1; D gene unclear. This TCR derives from a man aged 18 to 29 in good health. The CDR3 reads CASSLDSHTEAFF. Written as DNA, the CDR3 is TGTGCCAGCAGCTTGGACAGTCACACTGAAGCTTTCTTT.